These T cell receptor beta chains were read from a single sample in a study of spatial heterogeneity in lung cancer. One entry per CDR3 protein, called by TCRdb with MiXCR from the 5' RACE reads. The data show 95,000 or so distinct CDR3 sequences, 7.5% to 10% seen once. The source material was PBMCs, sampled at surgery. The receptors were gathered from a male donor with early-stage non-small cell lung cancer. The CDR3 runs from the conserved cysteine through the conserved F or W. The order of the fields is V gene, J gene, clone size, D gene, CDR3 DNA, CDR3 protein. D genes are given only for firm matches. Not every row has a clone size; where given, it reads once, few, many or a size class.

TRBV7-8	TRBJ2-1	-	TRBD2	TGTGCCAGCAGCTCCACGGGGAGGGACTACTACAATGAGCAGTTCTTC	CASSSTGRDYYNEQFF
TRBV29-1	TRBJ2-1	many	-	TGCAGCGTTGAATTTAGGAATGAGCAGTTCTTC	CSVEFRNEQFF
TRBV27	TRBJ2-2	many	-	TGTGCCAGCAGTTTACAACGCGCGGGCGACACCGGGGAGCTGTTTTTT	CASSLQRAGDTGELFF
TRBV7-9	TRBJ1-1	many	-	TGTGCCAGCAGCTTAGAAGCCTCAATGAACACTGAAGCTTTCTTT	CASSLEASMNTEAFF
TRBV29-1	TRBJ2-7	few	TRBD1	TGCAGCGTTGCCGGACAGGCATCCTACGAGCAGTACTTC	CSVAGQASYEQYF
TRBV9	TRBJ1-1	few	-	TGTGCCAGCAGCGTAGACGTTCGAGGGACTGAAGCTTTCTTT	CASSVDVRGTEAFF
TRBV9	TRBJ2-7	many	-	TGTGCCAGCAGCGTAGAAATCGGGAACTACGAGCAGTACTTC	CASSVEIGNYEQYF
TRBV30	TRBJ1-4	many	-	TGTGCCTGGAGTTGGGGGAGTAATGAAAAACTGTTTTTT	CAWSWGSNEKLFF
TRBV6-6	TRBJ2-6	many	-	TGTGCCAGCAGTTACTCGGGGATCTCTGGGGCCAACGTCCTGACTTTC	CASSYSGISGANVLTF
TRBV27	TRBJ2-1	few	TRBD2	TGTGCCAGCGCTAGCGGGGGCGCGGGGGGACAGTTCTTC	CASASGGAGGQFF
TRBV20-1	TRBJ1-1	few	-	TGCAGTGCTAGAGATCGAGATGGGGGAAGTATGAACACTGAAGCTTTCTTT	CSARDRDGGSMNTEAFF
TRBV29-1	TRBJ2-5	few	-	TGCAGCGTCCCGGGGACAACCAAAAGGGAGACCCAGTACTTC	CSVPGTTKRETQYF
TRBV5-1	TRBJ2-7	few	TRBD1	TGCGCCAGCAGCACGCTACAGGGGGCTTCCTACGAGCAGTACTTC	CASSTLQGASYEQYF
TRBV5-5	TRBJ2-7	many	-	TGTGCCAGCAGCCTCGACAGGTCCGAGCAGTACTTC	CASSLDRSEQYF
TRBV29-1	TRBJ2-7	-	-	TGCAGCGTTGTGGGGACCCTTGATAGCTCCTACGAGCAGTACTTC	CSVVGTLDSSYEQYF
TRBV2	TRBJ1-5	few	-	TGTGCCAGCGGGGCCCAAAGCAATCAGCCCCAGCATTTT	CASGAQSNQPQHF
TRBV7-2	TRBJ2-1	few	TRBD2	TGTGCCAGCAGCCTCCCTAGCGGGGAGGAGCAGTTCTTC	CASSLPSGEEQFF
TRBV14	TRBJ2-3	few	-	TGTGCCAGCAGCCCTTCTCCCATTCATACGCAGTATTTT	CASSPSPIHTQYF
TRBV5-1	TRBJ2-5	few	-	TGCGCCAGCAGCTCGGGTGCGGGGGCGGAGACCCAGTACTTC	CASSSGAGAETQYF
TRBV5-1	TRBJ1-1	-	-	TGCGCCAGCAGCTTGGAAGATGACACTGAAGCTTTCTTT	CASSLEDDTEAFF
TRBV5-1	TRBJ2-7	few	-	TGCGCCAGCAGCTTGCGGCCGGAAAACGAGCAGTACTTC	CASSLRPENEQYF
TRBV24-1	TRBJ1-1	few	-	TGTGCCACCAGCTTTCGACAGCCTGTTGGGACTGAAGCTTTCTTT	CATSFRQPVGTEAFF
TRBV28	TRBJ1-2	many	-	TGTGCCAGCAGACGAATGCCCAGGGAAGACTATGGCTACACCTTC	CASRRMPREDYGYTF
TRBV6-6	TRBJ2-7	few	-	TGTGCCAGCACCCCCTCGTACTCCTACGAGCAGTACTTC	CASTPSYSYEQYF
TRBV7-2	TRBJ1-5	many	TRBD1	TGTGCCAGCAGCTTAGGACAGGGTTACAATCAGCCCCAGCATTTT	CASSLGQGYNQPQHF
TRBV28	TRBJ2-7	many	TRBD2	TGTGCCAGCAGGATCCTAGCGGGATCGAACGAGCAGTACTTC	CASRILAGSNEQYF
TRBV28	TRBJ1-4	few	-	TGTGCCAGCAACTCGGGAGCTGGGAGCGAAAAACTGTTTTTT	CASNSGAGSEKLFF
TRBV28	TRBJ1-2	many	TRBD1	TGTGCCAGCAGTATAACCCCGGGACAGGGGGCCTATGGCTACACCTTC	CASSITPGQGAYGYTF
TRBV28	TRBJ2-5	few	-	TGTGCCTCTGGCCGGGGGACCCAGTACTTC	CASGRGTQYF
TRBV20-1	TRBJ2-5	few	TRBD2	TGCAGTGCTAGAGATAGCGCGGGAGCCGGGGAGACCCAGTACTTC	CSARDSAGAGETQYF
TRBV6-2/TRBV6-3	TRBJ2-5	many	TRBD2	TGTGCCAGCAGTCCCGGGACTAGCGGACCGTTTCAAGAGACCCAGTACTTC	CASSPGTSGPFQETQYF
TRBV20-1	TRBJ1-5	-	-	TGCAGTGCTAAGGCCCGAGATTATAATCAGCCCCAGCATTTT	CSAKARDYNQPQHF
TRBV2	TRBJ2-5	-	-	TGTGCCAGCAGTGAAGACAGGGAAGAGACCCAGTACTTC	CASSEDREETQYF
TRBV3-1	TRBJ1-4	many	-	TGTGCCAGCAGCCAACAAATCAATGAAAAACTGTTTTTT	CASSQQINEKLFF
TRBV24-1	TRBJ1-2	-	-	TGTGCCACCAGTGATTACCGGCAGGGGCATGGCTACACCTTC	CATSDYRQGHGYTF
TRBV29-1	TRBJ2-1	-	TRBD1	TGCAGCGTCGCGTCCCGGGACAGGGTTCAGTTCTTC	CSVASRDRVQFF
TRBV5-1	TRBJ2-4	many	-	TGCGCCAGCAGCTTGTCCGGCGACATTCAGTACTTC	CASSLSGDIQYF
TRBV5-1	TRBJ2-7	-	-	TGCGCCAGCAGGATCGGCGGAACCTACGAGCAGTACTTC	CASRIGGTYEQYF
TRBV20-1	TRBJ1-6	many	TRBD1	TGCAGTGCTAGGGACCTGGGACAGGGATATAATTCACCCCTCCACTTT	CSARDLGQGYNSPLHF
TRBV11-2	TRBJ2-3	-	TRBD1	TGTGCCAGCAGCTTTGGGACAGGGCCGCAGTATTTT	CASSFGTGPQYF
TRBV5-1	TRBJ1-1	-	-	TGCGCCAGCAGCCCGAGGCCGGGGCTGAACACTGAAGCTTTCTTT	CASSPRPGLNTEAFF
TRBV29-1	TRBJ1-6	many	TRBD1	TGCAGCGTGGGGGACAGGGGAGATTCACCCCTCCACTTT	CSVGDRGDSPLHF
TRBV5-1	TRBJ2-2	few	-	TGCGCCAGCAGCTTAGGGGGGAGCACCGGGGAGCTGTTTTTT	CASSLGGSTGELFF
TRBV6-5	TRBJ1-6	many	-	TGTGCCAGCAGACGCACCCATGGGGGTTCACCCCTCCACTTT	CASRRTHGGSPLHF
TRBV5-1	TRBJ1-2	-	-	TGCGCCAGCAGCTTGGCCTCTTTACAGGACGCTGGCTACACCTTC	CASSLASLQDAGYTF
TRBV10-2	TRBJ2-5	few	TRBD2	TGCGCCAGCAGACTAGCGGGAGGGCAAGGCGGGACCCAGTACTTC	CASRLAGGQGGTQYF
TRBV7-2	TRBJ1-1	few	-	TGTGCCAGCAGCTTAGCTACAGGTGGGACTGAAGCTTTCTTT	CASSLATGGTEAFF
TRBV7-7	TRBJ2-5	many	TRBD1	TGTGCCAGCAGCGAACAGGGGGCAGCGACCCAGTACTTC	CASSEQGAATQYF
TRBV7-3	TRBJ1-2	few	TRBD1	TGTGCCAGCAGCTTCGGACAGGCCGGCTACACCTTC	CASSFGQAGYTF
TRBV29-1	TRBJ2-3	few	-	TGCAGCGTTGAAGGGATAGCGGCCTCTAGCACAGATACGCAGTATTTT	CSVEGIAASSTDTQYF
TRBV7-9	TRBJ2-7	few	TRBD1	TGTGCCAGCAGCTTAGTCGGGACAGGGGGCCACGAGCAGTACTTC	CASSLVGTGGHEQYF
TRBV5-1	TRBJ2-3	few	-	TGCGCCAGCAGCCCCCTGGGGGCAGTGGCCCTGAATACGCAGTATTTT	CASSPLGAVALNTQYF